This record covers a single T cell receptor beta chain. Its antigen is not identified. 13 Jbeta primers and 60 Vbeta primers were used for the PCR. TCRdb keeps only in-frame clones here, not all; method: immunoSEQ multiplex PCR. The sample consists of about 140,000 clones, more than 75% of them appearing once. This entry is derived from a study of cytomegalovirus exposure and HLA in healthy donors. Trimming at V came to 5 bases and at J to 5 bases, leaving 7 bases not matched to a gene. CDR1 and CDR2 (germline): SGHTA, FQGNSA. The CDR3 loop spans 15 amino acids. Study-level results: A few CMV-associated chains were confirmed in vitro to be specific for CMV antigens. TCR beta V segments were, for the most part, productive about 90% or about 30% of the time in an earlier analysis. There was a cluster of highly shared sequence variants that was likely a sequencing artifact. V- and J-gene trimming of TCR beta was linked (in a later analysis) to a missense DCLRE1C variant.

J is TRBJ2-3 and V is TRBV7-2; TRBD1 agrees at 10 bases. Sequenced input: PBMCs. The source is a female donor in good health and CMV-seronegative. The CDR3 region is CASSMDRGGIDTQYF. CDR3 coding DNA: TGTGCCAGCAGCATGGACAGGGGGGGGATAGATACGCAGTATTTT.